This entry lists 32 T cell receptor beta chains sequenced from one sample in a study of intratumoral heterogeneity in liver cancer. TCRdb keeps only in-frame clones here, not all; method: immunoSEQ multiplex PCR. The data contain just over 20,000 clones, approximately 73% of them seen just once; the ten biggest clones take up roughly 17%. The source material was tumor-adjacent normal tissue, sampled before any cancer treatment. These TCRs come from a woman between 65 and 79 years old with hepatocellular carcinoma.

This clone was recorded once. DNA of the CDR3: TGCGCCAGCAGCTTGGGATTGGTAGTGGGGCACAACTCCTACGAGCAGTACTTC. Amino acids: CASSLGLVVGHNSYEQYF. The chain is built from TRBV5-1 and TRBJ2-7, with D perhaps matching TRBD1 (5 bases). The V gene lost 0 bases and the J gene lost 0 bases, with 19 bases spanning the gap. The CDR3 totals 18 residues. CDR1 SGHRS and CDR2 YFSETQ come from the germline V gene.

This chain links TRBV15 with TRBJ2-6; D ambiguous. CDR1 LNHNV and CDR2 YYDKDF come from the germline V gene (reference sequence). Trimming shortened V by 8 bases and J by 0 bases, and 11 bases separated the two germline ends. The CDR3 has 15 residues. In nucleotides, the CDR3 is TGTGCCACCCGGGCTCCCACCTCTGGGGCCAACGTCCTGACTTTC. Its protein product is CATRAPTSGANVLTF.

This clone was recorded a few times. This sequence joins TRBV5-5 and TRBJ2-7; possible D gene TRBD1, 5 bases. Germline loops: CDR1 SGHKS, CDR2 YYEKEE (reference sequence). The CDR3 has 16 residues. The V end was cut by 0 bases, the J end by 3 bases, with 16 bases between. CDR3 residues: CASSLEADIPLYEQYF. Written as DNA, the CDR3 is TGTGCCAGCAGCTTGGAGGCGGACATTCCCCTCTACGAGCAGTACTTC.

This chain connects TRBV5-1 to TRBJ1-1, with D perhaps TRBD1 (6 bases). V lost 4 bases and J lost 1, with 11 bases in between. Germline loops: CDR1 SGHRS, CDR2 YFSETQ. The CDR3 consists of 14 residues. The CDR3 DNA reads TGCGCCAGCAGCCCGGGAGGGGGGAACACTGAAGCTTTCTTT. Translation gives CASSPGGGNTEAFF.

This rearrangement joins TRBV5-1 to TRBJ2-5; weak D call: TRBD2 (5 bases). The CDR3 covers 15 residues. From germline, CDR1 is SGHRS and CDR2 YFSETQ. V was pared by 0 bases and J by 5 bases, with 14 bases between. The CDR3 region has the DNA TGCGCCAGCAGCTTGGCCAGCGGAGAGCTGGAGACCCAGTACTTC. The encoded protein is CASSLASGELETQYF.

This clone was seen just once. The rearrangement links TRBV28 to TRBJ1-6; 8 nucleotides match TRBD1. Germline-derived CDR1 and CDR2 are MDHEN and SYDVKM. The CDR3 loop spans 15 amino acids. V trimming: 5 bases; J trimming: 10 bases; junction bases outside the gene matches: 10. As DNA, the CDR3 is TGTGCCAGCAGTGAACTCACAGGGGGGGTCTCACCCCTCCACTTT. Translating it yields CASSELTGGVSPLHF.

This clone was picked up one time. The chain employs TRBV5-8 and TRBJ2-7; 9 nucleotides agree with TRBD1. Germline CDR1 SGHTS, CDR2 YDEGEE. CDR3 size: 16 residues. The J segment lost 6 bases and the V segment lost 0 bases, leaving 10 bases of the junction unmatched. CDR3 loop: CASSLEGQGKVSEQYF. CDR3 nucleotides: TGTGCCAGCAGCTTGGAGGGACAGGGAAAGGTCAGCGAGCAGTACTTC.

The chain carries TRBV19 and TRBJ2-2; 10 nucleotides line up with TRBD2. The CDR3 loop spans 16 amino acids. CDR1 and CDR2 (germline): LNHDA, SQIVND (reference sequence). V lost 5 bases and J lost 7; bases outside the gene matches: 10. The CDR3 loop is CASSGSSGRMGGELFF. CDR3 sequence (DNA): TGTGCCAGTAGTGGATCTAGCGGGAGAATGGGCGGGGAGCTGTTTTTT.

The CDR3 nucleotides read TGTGCCAGCAGCAAGATCGGGACCGCCGGTCTTGAAGGCTACACCTTC. This sequence encodes CASSKIGTAGLEGYTF. The genes are TRBV5-6 and TRBJ1-2; possibly TRBD1 for D (5 bases). Trimming stripped 4 bases from V and 8 bases from J, with 24 bases between. The germline V gene has CDR1 SGHDT and CDR2 YYEEEE. The CDR3 length is 16 residues.

This chain connects TRBV5-6 to TRBJ1-1; the D is unclear. The V gene's germline CDR1 is SGHDT and CDR2 YYEEEE. The CDR3 runs 15 residues. V was trimmed by 0 bases and J by 2 bases, leaving 11 bases between them. This chain's CDR3 is CASSLEVRVNTEAFF. CDR3 DNA sequence: TGTGCCAGCAGCTTGGAGGTTAGGGTTAACACTGAAGCTTTCTTT. The full variable domain, with the rest looked up from reference TRBV5-6 and TRBJ1-1, is DAGVTQSPTHLIKTRGQQVTLRCSPKSGHDTVSWYQQALGQGPQFIFQYYEEEERQRGNFPDRFSGHQFPNYSSELNVNALLLGDSALYLCASSLEVRVNTEAFFGQGTRLTVV.

The genes are TRBV5-1 and TRBJ2-1, with D perhaps given as TRBD1 or TRBD2 (5 bases each). Germline V CDR1 and CDR2: SGHRS, YFSETQ. V was cut by 0 bases and J by 2 bases, with 12 bases left in between. The CDR3 contains 16 residues. The CDR3: CASSLEVVGAYNEQFF. As DNA, the CDR3 is TGCGCCAGCAGCTTGGAGGTAGTGGGGGCCTACAATGAGCAGTTCTTC.

The chain has TRBV28 and TRBJ2-4; D is unresolved. With 6 bases removed from V and 3 bases from J, the gap between germline ends came to 12 bases. The CDR3 has 14 residues. CDR1 and CDR2 (germline): MDHEN, SYDVKM. The CDR3 is CASSPSLGKNIQYF. In DNA form, the CDR3 reads TGTGCCAGCAGCCCATCGTTAGGCAAAAACATTCAGTACTTC.

The chain combines TRBV6-6 with TRBJ2-7; a weak D match, TRBD1 (6 bases). The CDR3 spans 13 residues. CDR1 is MNHNY, CDR2 SVGAGI, per germline (reference sequence). Trimming pared 2 bases from V and 6 bases from J, leaving 11 bases between. The CDR3 sequence is CASSYGTIGEQYF. As DNA, the CDR3 is TGTGCCAGCAGTTACGGGACAATCGGCGAGCAGTACTTC.

Points on this clone: Additional DNA sequences in this sample encode the identical CDR3. The genes are TRBV7-3 and TRBJ2-3, with D perhaps matching TRBD1 (6 bases). This CDR3 is built from 13 residues. V lost 2 bases and J 3 bases, leaving 6 bases between the germline ends. Germline V CDR1 and CDR2: SGHTA, FQGTGA. The CDR3 region is CASSLDRTDTQYF. CDR3 nucleotide sequence: TGTGCCAGCAGCTTAGACAGGACAGATACGCAGTATTTT.

This chain joins TRBV30 and TRBJ1-2, with TRBD1 matching over 7 bases. The CDR3 runs 14 residues. V lost 0 bases and J lost 6; bases outside the gene matches: 7. Germline V CDR1 and CDR2: GTSNPN, SVGIG (reference sequence). The CDR3 DNA reads TGTGCCTGGAGTGTAGGGCACAGGGGAAATGGCTACACCTTC. Translated, it gives CAWSVGHRGNGYTF.

CDR3 in amino acids: CASSLAGLAADTQYF. In DNA, the CDR3 is TGCGCCAGCAGCTTGGCCGGCCTAGCAGCGGATACGCAGTATTTT. This rearrangement joins TRBV5-1 to TRBJ2-3, with TRBD2 as a possible D gene (5 bases). CDR1 is SGHRS and CDR2 is YFSETQ in the germline V gene. The CDR3 loop spans 15 amino acids. The V gene lost 0 bases and the J gene lost 6 bases, with 14 bases spanning the gap.

J is TRBJ2-3 and V is TRBV3-1 (or the pseudogene TRBV3-2); 7 bases match TRBD2. Germline V gene lookup returns CDR1 LGHDT and CDR2 YNNKEL (reference sequence). The V gene end was trimmed by 5 bases and the J gene end by 8 bases; junction bases not matched to a gene: 1. This CDR3 has 11 amino acids. For the CDR3, the DNA is TGTGCCAGCAGCGGGGGGGTTACGCAGTATTTT. It is translated as CASSGGVTQYF.

The chain carries TRBV6-5 and TRBJ1-1; D is unclear. The CDR3 contains 13 residues. Germline V lookup: CDR1 MNHEY, CDR2 SVGAGI. V shed 7 bases and J shed 0 bases, with 9 bases lying between them. The CDR3 region is CASNLQMNTEAFF. The CDR3 DNA is TGTGCCAGCAATTTACAGATGAACACTGAAGCTTTCTTT.

A word on this clone: The same CDR3 also results from other DNA sequences found in this sample. This chain links TRBV28 with TRBJ1-1; TRBD1 is a possible D gene (5 bases). The CDR3 loop spans 14 amino acids. Germline values: CDR1 MDHEN, CDR2 SYDVKM. Trimming cost V 6 bases and J 2 bases, with 13 bases left between them. The CDR3 DNA is TGTGCCAGCAGAACCGGGGACCTCAACACTGAAGCTTTCTTT. It translates to CASRTGDLNTEAFF.

The V call is TRBV21-1, the J call TRBJ2-4. TRBV21-1 is labeled a pseudogene. The CDR3 length is 10 residues. Here the CDR3 reads CASSTNIQYF. DNA of the CDR3: TGTGCCAGCAGCACAAACATTCAGTACTTC.

This rearrangement joins TRBV9 to TRBJ2-7, with 10 bases that match TRBD2. The CDR3 sequence is 16 residues long. The V and J ends lost 0 bases and 4 bases, in that order; junction bases with no gene match: 7. The germline gives CDR1 SGDLS, CDR2 YYNGEE. DNA for the CDR3: TGTGCCAGCAGCGTAGAACTAGCGGGACCCCAGTACGAGCAGTACTTC. Amino acid sequence: CASSVELAGPQYEQYF.

This clone came up once. For the CDR3, the DNA is TGTGCCAGCACCCAAGTGGGAGGGAGGTACACCGGGGAGCTGTTTTTT. Translation gives CASTQVGGRYTGELFF. This rearrangement joins TRBV2 to TRBJ2-2; 7 positions agree with TRBD2. Germline loops: CDR1 SNHLY, CDR2 FYNNEI. The CDR3 extends over 16 amino acids. Trimming took 7 bases from V and 3 from J; bases not matched to a gene: 11.

The genes are TRBV2 and TRBJ1-1, with D unclear. The germline gives CDR1 SNHLY, CDR2 FYNNEI. The CDR3 totals 15 residues. V lost 6 bases and J lost 0, with 14 bases in between. The CDR3 sequence: CASSERTVMNTEAFF. In nucleotides, the CDR3 is TGTGCCAGCAGCGAACGGACGGTTATGAACACTGAAGCTTTCTTT.

The chain couples TRBV3-1 (or the pseudogene TRBV3-2) to TRBJ2-3; 13 nucleotides agree with TRBD2. J gave up 2 bases and V 1 base, and 6 bases lay outside the gene matches. Germline-derived CDR1 and CDR2 are LGHDT and YNNKEL (reference sequence). There are 18 residues in the CDR3. The CDR3 region has the DNA TGTGCCAGCAGCCAAGTCCCGGGACTAGCGGGAACCACAGATACGCAGTATTTT. It encodes CASSQVPGLAGTTDTQYF.

The chain recombines TRBV13 with TRBJ2-1, with unresolved D. This CDR3 is 16 amino acids long. Looked up from germline, CDR1 is PRHDT and CDR2 is FYEKMQ (reference sequence). The ends were cut back, 3 bases at V and 2 bases at J, with 14 bases in the middle. The CDR3 is CASSFSPGTPYNEQFF. As DNA, the CDR3 is TGTGCCAGCAGCTTCTCTCCGGGTACGCCCTACAATGAGCAGTTCTTC. The full variable domain, completed using reference TRBV13 and TRBJ2-1, is AAGVIQSPRHLIKEKRETATLKCYPIPRHDTVYWYQQGPGQDPQFLISFYEKMQSDKGSIPDRFSAQQFSDYHSELNMSSLELGDSALYFCASSFSPGTPYNEQFFGPGTRLTVL.

The chain carries TRBV7-2 and TRBJ2-2; D is perhaps TRBD1 (5 bases). Trimming took off 2 bases at V and 4 bases at J, with 14 bases between the two ends. The V gene's germline CDR1 is SGHTA and CDR2 FQGNSA. This CDR3 comprises 16 residues. This CDR3 is CASSLLPRQSTGELFF. DNA of the CDR3: TGTGCCAGCAGCTTATTACCTAGACAGTCCACCGGGGAGCTGTTTTTT.

The V and J genes are TRBV30 and TRBJ1-1; 7 bases map to TRBD1. Per germline, CDR1 GTSNPN and CDR2 SVGIG (reference sequence). After removal of 2 bases from V and 4 bases from J, the junction contained 1 base not matched to a gene. The CDR3 spans 12 residues. In DNA, the CDR3 is TGTGCCTGGAGTAACAGGGGCACTGAAGCTTTCTTT. It encodes CAWSNRGTEAFF.

The V gene is TRBV5-1, the J gene TRBJ1-1; D is ambiguous. Trimming removed 4 bases at V and 0 bases at J, with 13 bases between. CDR3 length: 15 residues. Germline V gene sequence: CDR1 SGHRS, CDR2 YFSETQ. DNA for the CDR3: TGCGCCAGCAGCCCCGGGTCTATAATGAACACTGAAGCTTTCTTT. Protein sequence: CASSPGSIMNTEAFF. The whole variable domain, remainder taken from reference TRBV5-1 and TRBJ1-1, is KAGVTQTPRYLIKTRGQQVTLSCSPISGHRSVSWYQQTPGQGLQFLFEYFSETQRNKGNFPGRFSGRQFSNSRSEMNVSTLELGDSALYLCASSPGSIMNTEAFFGQGTRLTVV.

This clone was found a few times. The CDR3 spells CASSIFPGLNTEAFF. The CDR3 DNA is TGTGCCAGTAGTATCTTCCCAGGACTGAACACTGAAGCTTTCTTT. The rearrangement links TRBV19 to TRBJ1-1; no firm D call. The CDR3 is made up of 15 amino acids. Germline values: CDR1 LNHDA, CDR2 SQIVND (reference sequence). V gave up 3 bases and J gave up 0 bases, with 11 bases separating them.

This clone was counted a few times. This chain joins TRBV15 and TRBJ2-5; D perhaps matches TRBD1 (6 bases). This CDR3 spans 16 amino acids. Germline CDR1 LNHNV, CDR2 YYDKDF (reference sequence). V was cut by 8 bases and J by 1 base, with 20 bases left in between. CDR3 region: CATWGPGQTTQETQYF. CDR3 nucleotide sequence: TGTGCCACCTGGGGCCCCGGACAGACCACCCAAGAGACCCAGTACTTC.

V and J are TRBV5-6 and TRBJ2-3; the match to TRBD2 covers 7 bases. The CDR3 length is 16 residues. Per germline, CDR1 SGHDT and CDR2 YYEEEE. Germline trimming cut 2 bases from V and 2 bases from J; bases unmatched to any gene: 8. The DNA for the CDR3 is TGTGCCAGCAGCTTAGTTATGGGACTATACACAGATACGCAGTATTTT. It yields the protein CASSLVMGLYTDTQYF.

The chain's CDR3 is CASSYQVNSYEQYF. The DNA of the CDR3 is TGCGCCAGCAGTTATCAGGTTAACTCCTACGAGCAGTACTTC. The chain is built from TRBV5-1 and TRBJ2-7; D gene uncertain. Germline values: CDR1 SGHRS, CDR2 YFSETQ. Trimming stripped 5 bases from V and 0 bases from J, with 12 bases between. The CDR3 extends over 14 amino acids.